This T cell receptor (beta chain) was sequenced for a study of T cells after posttransplantation cyclophosphamide. V lost 3 bases and J lost 7; bases outside the gene matches: 5. Per germline, CDR1 MNHEY and CDR2 SMNVEV (reference sequence). This CDR3 has 14 residues. General study findings and limits: Skin or GI-infiltrating T cells shared few TRB sequences with blood. Recipient CMV seropositivity and CMV reactivation strongly tracked TRB clonality. Later post-transplant blood repertoires were often dominated by donor CD8+ memory clones.

This clone was observed at least ten times. Its specificity is unknown. Treatment was busulfan-fludarabine conditioning, a marrow graft, and cyclophosphamide on days +3 and +4. Profiled with immunoSEQ multiplex PCR; TCRdb holds only in-frame clones, not every one. The sample has over 2,500 clones, none seen only once. The TCR sequence derives from a female patient aged 45-60 years who received an allogeneic stem cell transplant from a related donor, was CMV-positive, and had no GVHD. The graft donor may have contributed some T cells. The chain has TRBV27 and TRBJ1-1, with TRBD1 matching 10 bases. The starting material was PBMCs, obtained 32 days after allogeneic stem cell transplant with posttransplant cyclophosphamide. CDR3 loop: CASSFGDRGNEAFF. CDR3 nucleotide sequence: TGTGCCAGCAGTTTTGGGGACAGGGGTAATGAAGCTTTCTTT.